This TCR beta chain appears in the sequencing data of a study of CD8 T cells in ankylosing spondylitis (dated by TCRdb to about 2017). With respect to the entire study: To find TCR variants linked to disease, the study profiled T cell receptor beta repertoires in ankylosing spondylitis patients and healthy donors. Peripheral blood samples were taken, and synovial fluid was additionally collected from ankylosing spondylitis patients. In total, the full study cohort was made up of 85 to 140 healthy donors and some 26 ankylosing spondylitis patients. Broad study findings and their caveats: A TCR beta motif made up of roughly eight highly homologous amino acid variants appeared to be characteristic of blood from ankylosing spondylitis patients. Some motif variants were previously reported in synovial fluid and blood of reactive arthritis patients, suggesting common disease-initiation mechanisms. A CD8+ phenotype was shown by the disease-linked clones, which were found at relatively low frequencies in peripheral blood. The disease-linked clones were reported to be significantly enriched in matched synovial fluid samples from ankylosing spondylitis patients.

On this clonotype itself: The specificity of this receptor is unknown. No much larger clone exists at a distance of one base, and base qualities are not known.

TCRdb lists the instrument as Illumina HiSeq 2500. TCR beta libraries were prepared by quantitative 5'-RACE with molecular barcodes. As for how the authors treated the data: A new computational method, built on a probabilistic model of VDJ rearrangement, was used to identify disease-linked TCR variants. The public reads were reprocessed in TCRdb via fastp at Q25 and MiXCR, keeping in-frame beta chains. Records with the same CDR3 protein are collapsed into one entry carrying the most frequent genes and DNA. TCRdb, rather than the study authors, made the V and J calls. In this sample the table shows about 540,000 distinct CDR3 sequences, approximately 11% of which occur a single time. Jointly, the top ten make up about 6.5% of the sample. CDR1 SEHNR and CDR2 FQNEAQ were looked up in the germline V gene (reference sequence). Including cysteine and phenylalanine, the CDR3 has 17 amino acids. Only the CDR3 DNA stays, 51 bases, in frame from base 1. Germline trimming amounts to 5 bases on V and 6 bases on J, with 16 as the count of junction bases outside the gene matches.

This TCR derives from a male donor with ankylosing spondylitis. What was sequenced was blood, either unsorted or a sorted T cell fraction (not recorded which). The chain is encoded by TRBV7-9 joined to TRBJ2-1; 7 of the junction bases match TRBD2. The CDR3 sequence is CASSTPARDYICNEQFF. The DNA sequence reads TGTGCCAGCAGCACCCCTGCCCGGGACTACATCTGCAATGAGCAGTTCTTC.